These 31 T cell receptor beta chains share one sample of origin, sequenced in a study of blood T cell repertoires in COVID-19. Sequencing used immunoSEQ multiplex PCR; TCRdb keeps in-frame clones, though not all of them. Among 90,000 to 120,000 clones listed, over 60% were seen once. Material: peripheral blood. The receptors here all came from a man aged 65-85 years with acute or convalescent COVID-19.

DNA of the CDR3: TGTGCCAGTACCCAGGGTTCGGCTGGCTACACCTTC. Translation: CASTQGSAGYTF. The chain couples TRBV19 to TRBJ1-2; weak D call: TRBD1 (5 bases). The germline V and J ends were trimmed by 7 bases and 7 bases, with 13 bases remaining between them. The length of the CDR3 is 12 residues. The V gene's germline CDR1 is LNHDA and CDR2 SQIVND (reference sequence). Using reference TRBV19 and TRBJ1-2 for the parts outside the CDR3, the full variable domain is DGGITQSPKYLFRKEGQNVTLSCEQNLNHDAMYWYRQDPGQGLRLIYYSQIVNDFQKGDIAEGYSVSREKKESFPLTVTSAQKNPTAFYLCASTQGSAGYTFGSGTRLTVV.

This clone appeared a few times. The rearrangement links TRBV5-8 to TRBJ1-2; no reliable D call. The CDR3 is made up of 11 amino acids. Looked up from germline, CDR1 is SGHTS and CDR2 is YDEGEE. V was pared by 3 bases and J by 8 bases, with 8 bases between. This chain's CDR3 is CASSSVRGYTF. CDR3 sequence (DNA): TGTGCCAGCAGCTCCGTGAGGGGCTACACCTTC. Looking up the rest from reference TRBV5-8 and TRBJ1-2 gives the full variable domain: EAGVTQSPTHLIKTRGQQATLRCSPISGHTSVYWYQQALGLGLQFLLWYDEGEERNRGNFPPRFSGRQFPNYSSELNVNALELEDSALYLCASSSVRGYTFGSGTRLTVV.

This sequence joins TRBV6-5 and TRBJ1-5; 10 nucleotides match TRBD1. V trimming: 5 bases; J trimming: 5 bases; junction bases outside the gene matches: 6. The CDR3 is made up of 15 amino acids. Germline-derived CDR1 and CDR2 are MNHEY and SVGAGI. CDR3 bases: TGTGCCAGCAGTAGCGGGACAGGGGATCATCAGCCCCAGCATTTT. Its protein is CASSSGTGDHQPQHF.

The chain carries TRBV5-6 and TRBJ2-7; 7 bases match TRBD2. V trimming: 6 bases; J trimming: 6 bases; junction bases outside the gene matches: 15. Per the germline V gene, CDR1 is SGHDT and CDR2 is YYEEEE. The CDR3 is 15 residues long. The DNA for the CDR3 is TGTGCCAGCAACCCCGGGAGCGGGGCTAGTTTCGAGCAGTACTTC. As protein: CASNPGSGASFEQYF.

The V gene is TRBV9, the J gene TRBJ1-1; the match to TRBD1 covers 7 bases. The V gene's germline CDR1 is SGDLS and CDR2 YYNGEE. The CDR3 loop spans 12 amino acids. Germline trimming cut 3 bases from V and 8 bases from J; bases unmatched to any gene: 4. The CDR3: CASSAIRGEAFF. The CDR3 DNA reads TGTGCCAGCAGCGCTATCAGGGGGGAAGCTTTCTTT.

The chain couples TRBV20-1 to TRBJ2-3, with 9 positions matching TRBD1. CDR1 is DFQATT, CDR2 SNEGSKA, per germline (reference sequence). J lost 15 bases, V lost 1 base, and 2 bases had no gene match. The CDR3 spans 10 residues. CDR3 sequence reads: CSARGTGAYF. DNA for the CDR3: TGCAGTGCTAGAGGGACAGGGGCTTATTTT.

The chain's CDR3 is CASSPPTAGNTIYF. DNA of the CDR3: TGTGCCAGCAGCCCCCCGACAGCTGGAAACACCATATATTTT. The rearrangement uses TRBV7-2 and TRBJ1-3, with D possibly being TRBD1 (5 bases). The CDR3 is 14 amino acids. V lost 5 bases and J lost 2, with 10 bases in between. Germline V gives CDR1 SGHTA, CDR2 FQGNSA.

This clone was picked up a small number of times. This chain uses TRBV6-1 with TRBJ1-3; D not resolved. Germline loops: CDR1 MNHNS, CDR2 SASEGT. The CDR3 loop spans 16 amino acids. The V end lost 0 bases, the J end lost 0 bases, and 9 bases lay between the germline ends. The CDR3 reads CASSEAAALSGNTIYF. CDR3 bases: TGTGCCAGCAGTGAAGCTGCGGCGCTCTCTGGAAACACCATATATTTT.

This rearrangement joins TRBV7-3 to TRBJ2-6, with D possibly TRBD1 on 5 matching bases. Germline V lookup: CDR1 SGHTA, CDR2 FQGTGA. The CDR3 spans 17 residues. Trimming shortened V by 5 bases and J by 2 bases, and 16 bases separated the two germline ends. The CDR3 loop reads CASSPPLGRPGANVLTF. In DNA, the CDR3 is TGTGCCAGCAGCCCACCTTTGGGGCGACCTGGGGCCAACGTCCTGACTTTC.

J is TRBJ1-4 and V is TRBV28, with 7 bases identical to TRBD1. CDR3 length: 13 amino acids. Germline CDR1 and CDR2: MDHEN and SYDVKM. J was trimmed by 6 bases and V by 5 bases; bases with no gene match: 3. Here the CDR3 DNA reads TGTGCCAGCAGTACCGGACAGGATGAAAAACTGTTTTTT. It translates to CASSTGQDEKLFF.

This clone was detected only a few times. The genes are TRBV7-9 and TRBJ1-5; D uncertain. CDR1 is SEHNR, CDR2 FQNEAQ, per germline (reference sequence). Trimming removed 5 bases at V and 6 bases at J, with 20 bases between. This CDR3 region has 16 residues. The DNA of the CDR3 is TGTGCCAGCAGCATGGGGAAGGGAGAGCGGGGTCAGCCCCAGCATTTT. Protein sequence: CASSMGKGERGQPQHF. The whole variable domain, filled in from reference TRBV7-9 and TRBJ1-5, reads DTGVSQNPRHKITKRGQNVTFRCDPISEHNRLYWYRQTLGQGPEFLTYFQNEAQLEKSRLLSDRFSAERPKGSFSTLEIQRTEQGDSAMYLCASSMGKGERGQPQHFGDGTRLSIL.

This chain connects TRBV5-1 to TRBJ2-7, with D unclear. Germline V gene data show CDR1 as SGHRS and CDR2 as YFSETQ. The CDR3 consists of 14 residues. V lost 0 bases and J 6 bases, leaving 13 bases between the germline ends. The CDR3 sequence: CASSLAGSSPEQYF. The CDR3 DNA is TGCGCCAGCAGCTTGGCAGGATCGTCTCCCGAGCAGTACTTC.

This chain uses TRBV5-6 with TRBJ2-1; 13 bases line up with TRBD2. The CDR3 has 18 amino acids. V lost 3 bases to trimming and J lost 0 bases; unmatched junction nucleotides: 6. Germline CDR1 reads SGHDT; CDR2 reads YYEEEE. In nucleotides, the CDR3 is TGTGCCAGCAGCTCAACTAGCGGGGGGGCCCTCTCCTACAATGAGCAGTTCTTC. Translation gives CASSSTSGGALSYNEQFF.

V gene TRBV28 combines with J gene TRBJ1-4; perhaps TRBD1 as D (6 bases). Trimming cost V 6 bases and J 8 bases, with 16 bases left between them. CDR3 length equals 14 residues. CDR1 and CDR2 from the germline V gene are MDHEN and SYDVKM. The CDR3 region has the DNA TGTGCCAGCAGGGGGAGGGGGAGTGGAGAAAAACTGTTTTTT. Translated, it gives CASRGRGSGEKLFF.

The chain joins TRBV5-1 to TRBJ1-3, with 8 bases that match TRBD1. V dropped 1 base and J dropped 10; count of bases not matched to a gene: 13. The CDR3 is 16 amino acids. Germline V gene lookup returns CDR1 SGHRS and CDR2 YFSETQ. The CDR3 is CASSLFETGAPRTIYF. The CDR3, as DNA: TGCGCCAGCAGCTTGTTTGAGACAGGGGCACCACGGACCATATATTTT.

The chain uses TRBV7-3 and TRBJ2-5, with D unresolved. Germline CDR1 reads SGHTA; CDR2 reads FQGTGA. V lost 10 bases and J 1 base, leaving 10 bases between the germline ends. This CDR3 region has 12 residues. CDR3 nucleotides: TGTGCCATAACAGCCTCCCAAGAGACCCAGTACTTC. It codes for CAITASQETQYF. Looking up the rest from reference TRBV7-3 and TRBJ2-5 gives the full variable domain: GAGVSQTPSNKVTEKGKYVELRCDPISGHTALYWYRQSLGQGPEFLIYFQGTGAADDSGLPNDRFFAVRPEGSVSTLKIQRTERGDSAVYLCAITASQETQYFGPGTRLLVL.

The rearrangement joins TRBV28 to TRBJ2-7; D is perhaps TRBD2 (6 bases). The germline gives CDR1 MDHEN, CDR2 SYDVKM. The CDR3 length is 13 residues. V lost 7 bases to trimming and J lost 7 bases, with 17 bases between them. The CDR3 loop is CASKVGGEGEQYF. The CDR3 region has the DNA TGTGCCAGCAAGGTCGGGGGAGAGGGGGAGCAGTACTTC.

The sample holds a few counts of this clone. The rearrangement joins TRBV18 to TRBJ1-1; D may be TRBD1 (5 bases). This CDR3 spans 15 amino acids. The V and J ends lost 3 bases and 6 bases respectively, with 17 bases between them. CDR1 and CDR2 from the germline V gene are KGHSH and LQKENI. The CDR3 protein is CASSPLGAGEAEAFF. In DNA form, the CDR3 reads TGTGCCAGCTCACCTCTTGGGGCTGGAGAGGCTGAAGCTTTCTTT.

J is TRBJ2-2 and V is TRBV19; TRBD1 matches at 11 bases. V shed 3 bases, J shed 3 bases, and the junction held 6 bases outside the gene matches. There are 17 residues in the CDR3. Germline assignment: CDR1 LNHDA and CDR2 SQIVND (reference sequence). In DNA, the CDR3 is TGTGCCAGTAGTATTCCCGGGACAGGGGGTGACACCGGGGAGCTGTTTTTT. Translating gives CASSIPGTGGDTGELFF.

The chain has TRBV28 and TRBJ2-5, with D unclear. V was shortened by 3 bases and J by 4 bases, with 6 bases between the two germline ends. The CDR3 runs 12 residues. Germline-derived CDR1 and CDR2 are MDHEN and SYDVKM. This CDR3 is CASSFFRETQYF. DNA for the CDR3: TGTGCCAGCAGTTTCTTTCGAGAGACCCAGTACTTC.

The chain is built from TRBV14 and TRBJ1-4, with 7 nucleotides matching TRBD1. The CDR3 extends over 16 amino acids. The V gene end was trimmed by 0 bases and the J gene end by 7 bases; junction bases not matched to a gene: 8. CDR1 and CDR2 (germline): SGHDN, FVKESK. The CDR3 nucleotides are TGTGCCAGCAGCCAAGATCTTCGGGACAGTGGTGAAAAACTGTTTTTT. The encoded protein is CASSQDLRDSGEKLFF.

The rearrangement links TRBV19 to TRBJ2-1, with TRBD2 matching over 11 bases. The J segment lost 4 bases and the V segment lost 5 bases, leaving 4 bases of the junction unmatched. Germline CDR1 and CDR2: LNHDA and SQIVND (reference sequence). CDR3 length equals 15 residues. The CDR3, as DNA: TGTGCCAGTAGTGGGTGGACTAGCGGGTACAATGAGCAGTTCTTC. It yields the protein CASSGWTSGYNEQFF.

V gene TRBV15 combines with J gene TRBJ1-2; 11 bases align to TRBD1. Germline lookup yields CDR1 LNHNV and CDR2 YYDKDF (reference sequence). V lost 9 bases and J lost 3; bases outside the gene matches: 3. This CDR3 is 13 amino acids long. The CDR3: CATRGQGDYGYTF. The CDR3 DNA sequence: TGTGCCACTCGGGGACAGGGGGACTATGGCTACACCTTC.

The chain is built from TRBV14 and TRBJ2-2; D remains ambiguous. Germline CDR1 is SGHDN and CDR2 is FVKESK. Trimming took off 3 bases at V and 4 bases at J, with 9 bases between the two ends. CDR3 length equals 14 residues. For the CDR3, the DNA is TGTGCCAGCAGCCATCTCAGGTCCACCGGGGAGCTGTTTTTT. It translates to CASSHLRSTGELFF.

Points on this clone: This specimen includes other DNA sequences encoding the same CDR3. The chain has TRBV20-1 and TRBJ2-7; 7 nucleotides align to TRBD2. The J segment lost 4 bases and the V segment lost 3 bases, leaving 0 bases of the junction unmatched. From germline, CDR1 is DFQATT and CDR2 SNEGSKA (reference sequence). The CDR3 has 11 amino acids. The CDR3 region is CSARGGYEQYF. The CDR3 DNA reads as TGCAGTGCTAGGGGGGGGTACGAGCAGTACTTC.

The chain carries TRBV11-2 and TRBJ1-6; D not resolved. V lost 5 bases to trimming and J lost 5 bases, with 10 bases between them. The CDR3 length is 14 residues. The germline gives CDR1 SGHAT, CDR2 FQNNGV. This chain's CDR3 is CASSVQTNNSPLHF. Written as DNA, the CDR3 is TGTGCCAGCAGCGTACAGACAAATAATTCACCCCTCCACTTT.

The rearrangement links TRBV7-2 to TRBJ2-5, with D possibly matching TRBD1 (6 bases). CDR1 and CDR2 (germline): SGHTA, FQGNSA. Trimming stripped 5 bases from V and 5 bases from J, with 12 bases between. The length of the CDR3 is 13 residues. This chain's CDR3 is CASSEQGRETQYF. The CDR3 DNA reads TGTGCCAGCAGCGAACAGGGTAGGGAGACCCAGTACTTC.

In its sample, this clone was seen a few times. This chain links TRBV25-1 with TRBJ1-3; D remains unclear. The length of the CDR3 is 10 residues. Trimming stripped 8 bases from V and 6 bases from J, with 5 bases between. Germline V gives CDR1 MGHDK, CDR2 SYGVNS. CDR3 sequence: CASEQNTIYF. CDR3 coding DNA: TGTGCCAGCGAACAAAACACCATATATTTT.

The genes are TRBV18 and TRBJ2-1; D is unresolved. The length of the CDR3 is 15 residues. Per germline, CDR1 KGHSH and CDR2 LQKENI. V lost 1 base, J lost 0 bases, and 7 bases lay in between. For the CDR3, the DNA is TGTGCCAGCTCACCACAAGATAGCTCCTACAATGAGCAGTTCTTC. It yields the protein CASSPQDSSYNEQFF.

The J gene is TRBJ2-7, the V gene TRBV6-5, with TRBD1 identical over 7 bases. Germline V gene lookup returns CDR1 MNHEY and CDR2 SVGAGI. J was trimmed by 6 bases and V by 10 bases; bases with no gene match: 6. CDR3 size: 11 residues. The CDR3 sequence: CATSTGPEQYF. Written as DNA, the CDR3 is TGTGCCACCTCGACAGGGCCCGAGCAGTACTTC.

This chain uses TRBV5-1 with TRBJ2-3; 7 bases fit TRBD1. J was trimmed by 2 bases and V by 10 bases; bases with no gene match: 10. The CDR3 is made up of 14 amino acids. Germline-derived CDR1 and CDR2 are SGHRS and YFSETQ. CDR3 in amino acids: CAGRQGLDTDTQYF. In DNA form, the CDR3 reads TGCGCCGGTCGACAGGGCCTGGACACAGATACGCAGTATTTT.